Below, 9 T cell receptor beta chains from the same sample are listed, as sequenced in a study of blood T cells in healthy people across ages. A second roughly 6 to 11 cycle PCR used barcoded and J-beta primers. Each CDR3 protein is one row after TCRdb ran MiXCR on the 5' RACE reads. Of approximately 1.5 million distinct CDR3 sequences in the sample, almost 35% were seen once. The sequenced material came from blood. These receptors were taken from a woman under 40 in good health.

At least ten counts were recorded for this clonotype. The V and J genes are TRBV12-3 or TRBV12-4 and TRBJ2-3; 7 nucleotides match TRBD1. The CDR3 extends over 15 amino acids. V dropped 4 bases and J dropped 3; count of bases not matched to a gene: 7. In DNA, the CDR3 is TGTGCCAGCAGTTACCACAGGGGATTGACAGATACGCAGTATTTT. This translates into CASSYHRGLTDTQYF.

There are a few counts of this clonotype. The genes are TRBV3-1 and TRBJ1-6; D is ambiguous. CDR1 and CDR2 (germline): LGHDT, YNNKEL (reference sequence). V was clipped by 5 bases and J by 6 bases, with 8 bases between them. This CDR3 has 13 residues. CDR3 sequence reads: CASSGRLNSPLHF. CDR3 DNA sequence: TGTGCCAGCAGCGGCCGCCTTAATTCACCCCTCCACTTT.

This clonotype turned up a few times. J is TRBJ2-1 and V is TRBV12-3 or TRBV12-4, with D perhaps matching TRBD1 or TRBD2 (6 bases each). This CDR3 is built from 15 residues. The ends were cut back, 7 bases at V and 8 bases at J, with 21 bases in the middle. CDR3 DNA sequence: TGTGCCAGCAACAAAGGGGGGCCGAGTCCCCATGAGCAGTTCTTC. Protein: CASNKGGPSPHEQFF.

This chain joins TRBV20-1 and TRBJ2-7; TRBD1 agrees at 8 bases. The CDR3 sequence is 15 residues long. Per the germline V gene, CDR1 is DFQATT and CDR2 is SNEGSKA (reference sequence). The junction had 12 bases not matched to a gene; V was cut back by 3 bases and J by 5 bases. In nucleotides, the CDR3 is TGCAGTGCTAGTGTTTCCCAGGGGGCGCGACACGAGCAGTACTTC. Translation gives CSASVSQGARHEQYF.

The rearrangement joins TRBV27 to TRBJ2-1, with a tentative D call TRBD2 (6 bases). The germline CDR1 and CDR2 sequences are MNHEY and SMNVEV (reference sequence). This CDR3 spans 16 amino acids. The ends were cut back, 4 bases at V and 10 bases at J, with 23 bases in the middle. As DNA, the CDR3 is TGTGCCAGCAGTTCCCAGTCCTCCGGGACTTCGGGAGAGCAGTTCTTC. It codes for CASSSQSSGTSGEQFF.

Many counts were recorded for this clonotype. For the CDR3, the DNA is TGTGCCAGCAGCCTCACTAGGCCCAATGAGCAGTTCTTC. Amino acid sequence: CASSLTRPNEQFF. The gene calls are TRBV7-2 and TRBJ2-1, with a tentative D call TRBD2 (5 bases). The CDR3 is 13 residues long. The germline CDR1 and CDR2 sequences are SGHTA and FQGNSA. The V gene lost 5 bases and the J gene lost 6 bases, with 11 bases spanning the gap.

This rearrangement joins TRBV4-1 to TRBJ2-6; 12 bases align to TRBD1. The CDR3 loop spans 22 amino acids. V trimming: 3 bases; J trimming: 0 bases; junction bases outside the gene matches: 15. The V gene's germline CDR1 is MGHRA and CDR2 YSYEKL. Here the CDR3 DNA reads TGCGCCAGCAGCCAGCGAAGGGGACAGGGGGCGGGTTCGCTCTCTGGGGCCAACGTCCTGACTTTC. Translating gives CASSQRRGQGAGSLSGANVLTF.

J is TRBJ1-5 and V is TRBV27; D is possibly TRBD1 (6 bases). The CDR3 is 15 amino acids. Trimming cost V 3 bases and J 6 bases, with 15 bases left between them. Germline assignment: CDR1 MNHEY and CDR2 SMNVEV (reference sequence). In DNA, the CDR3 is TGTGCCAGCAGTTTGGACGGGGGCATAGGTCAGCCCCAGCATTTT. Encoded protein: CASSLDGGIGQPQHF.

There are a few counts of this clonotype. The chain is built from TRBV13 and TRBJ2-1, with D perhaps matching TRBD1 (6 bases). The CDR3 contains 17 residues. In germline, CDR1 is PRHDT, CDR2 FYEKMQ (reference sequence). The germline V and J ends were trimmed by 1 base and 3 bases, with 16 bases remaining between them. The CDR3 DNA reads TGTGCCAGCAGCTTAGCTTTAGGGGGACCTAGCTACAATGAGCAGTTCTTC. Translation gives CASSLALGGPSYNEQFF.